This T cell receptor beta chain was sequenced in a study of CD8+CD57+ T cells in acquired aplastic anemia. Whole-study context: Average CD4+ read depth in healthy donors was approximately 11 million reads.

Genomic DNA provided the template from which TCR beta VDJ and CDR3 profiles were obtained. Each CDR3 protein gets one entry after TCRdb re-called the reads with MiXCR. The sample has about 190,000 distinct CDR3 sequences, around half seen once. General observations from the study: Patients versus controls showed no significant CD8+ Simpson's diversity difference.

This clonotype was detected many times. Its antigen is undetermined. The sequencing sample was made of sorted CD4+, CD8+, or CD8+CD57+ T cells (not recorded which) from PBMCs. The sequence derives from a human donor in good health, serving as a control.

CDR3 DNA: TGCAGTGCTAGTACTACAGGGGGCACGAACTATGGCTACACCTTC. Amino acid sequence: CSASTTGGTNYGYTF. The chain links TRBV20-1 to TRBJ1-2, with 9 bases aligning to TRBD1. The CDR3 runs to 15 residues. Germline V gives CDR1 DFQATT, CDR2 SNEGSKA (reference sequence). The V segment lost 3 bases and the J segment 2 bases; nucleotides outside the gene matches: 7.